One TCR beta chain is described in this entry. This specimen belongs to a study of T cell responses to AZD1222 COVID-19 vaccine. Here immunoSEQ multiplex PCR was the method, and the copy in TCRdb shows in-frame clones only, minus some. The repertoire holds 100,000 to 150,000 clones, with more than 65% as singletons. Source: peripheral blood, taken 28 days after the second AZD1222 dose. This clonotype originated in an adult who received the AZD1222 COVID-19 vaccine.

CDR3 nucleotides: TGTGCCAGCAGCGCGGACAGGGCCGGAAACACCATATATTTT. Its protein product is CASSADRAGNTIYF. V usage is TRBV9 and J usage is TRBJ1-3; 8 nucleotides match TRBD1. The CDR3 is 14 amino acids. Germline loops: CDR1 SGDLS, CDR2 YYNGEE. After removal of 3 bases from V and 4 bases from J, the junction contained 3 bases not matched to a gene.